A selection of T cell receptor beta chains follows, all from one sample in a study of cytomegalovirus exposure and HLA in healthy donors. TCRdb's table, derived via immunoSEQ multiplex PCR, lists solely in-frame clones and lacks some. This sample carries about 120,000 clones, roughly 80% of them seen once, and the ten largest clones take 1.5%. What was sequenced was PBMCs. The receptor source for this set is a woman between 18 and 30 years old in good health and CMV-seronegative. Each CDR3 is given with its conserved first and last residue. A D gene is named only where the DNA matches it firmly. Not all rows give a size; the values are once, few, many and, for expanded clones, a class.

J | size | D | V | DNA | CDR3
TRBJ1-2 | - | - | TRBV7-2 | TGTGCCAGCAGCTTAGTTTCGGGGGATGCAGGCTACACCTTC | CASSLVSGDAGYTF
TRBJ2-3 | - | - | TRBV7-2 | TGTGCCAGCAGCTCCCGCCGGGGAACAGATACGCAGTATTTT | CASSSRRGTDTQYF
TRBJ1-5 | - | - | TRBV13 | TGTGCCAGCAGCTTGAGGGTATTGGGCAATCAGCCCCAGCATTTT | CASSLRVLGNQPQHF
TRBJ1-1 | once | TRBD1 | TRBV10-3 | TGTGCCATCAGTGTCAGAGGACAGGGGGTGGATAACACTGAAGCTTTCTTT | CAISVRGQGVDNTEAFF
TRBJ1-2 | - | - | TRBV28 | TGTGCCAGCATGGGGGGGGGCAACTATGGCTACACCTTC | CASMGGGNYGYTF
TRBJ1-1 | - | - | TRBV7-2 | TGTGCCAGCAGCCCCTCGGCGGGGCTGATGACAGCTTTCTTT | CASSPSAGLMTAFF
TRBJ2-7 | once | - | TRBV2 | TGTGCCAGCAGTCCGAATAGCGGCTACGAGCAGTACTTC | CASSPNSGYEQYF
TRBJ2-7 | - | - | TRBV27 | TGTGCCAGCAGTTTATCGATGACCATCGGAGCCTACGAGCAGTACTTC | CASSLSMTIGAYEQYF
TRBJ1-4 | once | TRBD1 | TRBV25-1 | TGTGCCAGCAGTGAACAGGGACAGTCACGGGAAAAACTGTTTTTT | CASSEQGQSREKLFF
TRBJ1-2 | - | TRBD1 | TRBV4-1 | TGCGCCAGCAGCCAAGAAGGAACAGGGGGCGCGAGAGGTGGCTACACCTTC | CASSQEGTGGARGGYTF
TRBJ2-7 | - | - | TRBV14 | TGTGCCAGCAGCCAGGCGGGTCACTACGAGCAGTACTTC | CASSQAGHYEQYF
TRBJ1-5 | - | - | TRBV28 | TGTGCCAGCAGCCCTCGACATGTCAGCAATCAGCCCCAGCATTTT | CASSPRHVSNQPQHF
TRBJ2-7 | - | - | TRBV10-2 | TGCGCCAGCAGTGGCGGGTACGAGCAGTACTTC | CASSGGYEQYF
TRBJ2-7 | few | TRBD1 | TRBV29-1 | TGCAGCGTTGAGGGGGTTGTAGGGACAGGGGGGGCCTACGAGCAGTACTTC | CSVEGVVGTGGAYEQYF
TRBJ2-2 | - | TRBD2 | TRBV19 | TGTGCCAGTAGTATAGAGGGTAGCGGGCGCACCGGGGAGCTGTTTTTT | CASSIEGSGRTGELFF
TRBJ1-6 | few | - | TRBV7-9 | TGTTCCAGCAGCTCCTTGAATTCTTCCCCGGTTGAGTCACCCCTCCACTTT | CSSSSLNSSPVESPLHF
TRBJ2-1 | few | - | TRBV7-9 | TGTGCCAGCAGCTCGCAGGACTCGATTAATGAGCAGTTCTTC | CASSSQDSINEQFF
TRBJ2-7 | - | - | TRBV12-5 | TGTGCTAGTGGTCCCACAGGAACTTACTACGAGCAGTACTTC | CASGPTGTYYEQYF
TRBJ1-5 | - | TRBD1 | TRBV23-1 | TGCGCCAGCACCCACGACAGGGGAGAAAATCAGCCCCAGCATTTT | CASTHDRGENQPQHF
TRBJ2-1 | - | TRBD1 | TRBV5-1 | TGCGCCAGCAGCCTACAGGGGGAGTCCTACAATGAGCAGTTCTTC | CASSLQGESYNEQFF
TRBJ1-2 | - | TRBD1 | TRBV6-5 | TGTGCCAGCAGCCGCCCCGGGACAGGGAGCTACACCTTC | CASSRPGTGSYTF
TRBJ2-3 | - | TRBD2 | TRBV11-3 | TGTGCCAGCAGCTTACTAGCGGGGGGCACAGATACGCAGTATTTT | CASSLLAGGTDTQYF
TRBJ2-2 | - | - | TRBV7-9 | TGTGCCAGTGGGGGGATCGGGACGTTGAACACCGGGGAGCTGTTTTTT | CASGGIGTLNTGELFF
TRBJ1-3 | - | - | TRBV6-5 | TGTGCCAGCAGACGGGGAAACACCATATATTTT | CASRRGNTIYF
TRBJ2-3 | - | - | TRBV5-4 | TGTGCCAGCAGCTTGGCCGGTGCCTCCACAGATACGCAGTATTTT | CASSLAGASTDTQYF
TRBJ1-1 | - | TRBD1 | TRBV7-2 | TGTGCCAGCAGCCCCCAGGGGGCGAGCACTGAAGCTTTCTTT | CASSPQGASTEAFF
TRBJ1-1 | - | TRBD1 | TRBV19 | TGTGCCAGTAGTGGGGGACAGGGTTCAACCAAGAACACTGAAGCTTTCTTT | CASSGGQGSTKNTEAFF
TRBJ1-1 | - | - | TRBV18 | TGTGCCAGCTCACCACCGGGCTCGGGGTCCACTGAAGCTTTCTTT | CASSPPGSGSTEAFF
TRBJ2-3 | - | TRBD2 | TRBV18 | TGTGCCAGCTCACCACCGGGACTAGCGGCAACAGATACGCAGTATTTT | CASSPPGLAATDTQYF
TRBJ2-6 | - | - | TRBV19 | TGTGCCAGTAGTATCCCCGGGGGCGGGAGTTCGTCTGGGGCCAACGGCCTGACTTTC | CASSIPGGGSSSGANGLTF
TRBJ2-3 | - | TRBD1 | TRBV11-3 | TGTGCCAGCAGCTCGGACAGGGACGCAGATACGCAGTATTTT | CASSSDRDADTQYF
TRBJ1-5 | - | - | TRBV6-1 | TGTGCCAGCGATATACATAGCAATCAGCCCCAGCATTTT | CASDIHSNQPQHF
TRBJ2-7 | - | TRBD1 | TRBV4-1 | TGCGCCAGCAGCCTAGGACAGGGAGAGGGCAACGAGCAGTACTTC | CASSLGQGEGNEQYF
TRBJ2-5 | - | TRBD1 | TRBV2 | TGTGCCAGCAGGGTTGGGACAGGCCTAAAGGGAGAGACCCAGCACTTC | CASRVGTGLKGETQHF
TRBJ1-5 | - | - | TRBV18 | TGTGCCAGCTCACCACTAGGAGGTCAGCCCCAGCATTTT | CASSPLGGQPQHF
TRBJ2-2 | - | TRBD1 | TRBV27 | TGTGCCAGCAGTTTACCCACACAGGGGAACGGGGAGCTGTTTTTT | CASSLPTQGNGELFF
TRBJ1-2 | - | TRBD1 | TRBV6-6 | TGTGCCAGCAGCCCCTCTGGGACAGAACCCTATGGCTACACCTTC | CASSPSGTEPYGYTF
TRBJ2-7 | - | TRBD1 | TRBV13 | TGTGCCAGCAGCTTTCGCGGGACAGGGGACCACGAGCAGTACTTC | CASSFRGTGDHEQYF
TRBJ1-1 | - | - | TRBV19 | TGTGCCAGTAAATGGGGGGGGGCTGCAAACACTGAAGCTTTCTTT | CASKWGGAANTEAFF
TRBJ2-7 | - | - | TRBV6-5 | TGTGCCAGCAGTTTGACACCCTGGGTGGGTCCACAGTACTTC | CASSLTPWVGPQYF